This T cell receptor (beta chain) appears in the sequencing data of a study of shared clonotypes between healthy human individuals. The CDR3 loop spans 11 amino acids. V lost 6 bases to trimming and J lost 4 bases, with 6 bases between them. Germline assignment: CDR1 ENHRY and CDR2 SYGVKD. Using immunoSEQ multiplex PCR, the repertoire was profiled, and TCRdb retains in-frame clones only, with some absent. The sample lists about 460,000 clones; 70% to 80% were seen once. Study-level findings and limits: Donors were few, which limited the genetic and exposure-history diversity represented.

Donors were Caucasian adults residing in Nashville, Tennessee, USA. Each unsorted sample relied on 100 million or so PBMCs as its source of genomic DNA. To note about this clone: Its antigen is unknown.

The receptor's source is a woman aged 40 to 50 in good health. Some clones in this sample may be carry-over from other donors' samples. This chain connects TRBV10-3 to TRBJ1-2; D is undetermined. The sample taken for sequencing was PBMCs. CDR3: CAIRETYGYTF. In nucleotides, the CDR3 is TGTGCCATCAGAGAAACCTATGGCTACACCTTC.